The clone carrying this T cell receptor (beta chain) was picked up many times. Antigen unknown. This CDR3 has 15 residues. The germline V and J ends were trimmed by 1 base and 0 bases, with 9 bases remaining between them. The germline V gene encodes CDR1 MGHRA and CDR2 YSYEKL. This specimen belongs to a study of identical twins. Study-wide results and caveats: Out-of-frame alpha sequences shared between twins exhibited an excess of low generation probability. In cord blood, abundant beta clonotypes had fewer insertions; memory showed no trend.

TCRdb itself ran the 5' RACE reads through MiXCR, one entry per CDR3 protein. This sample has a few hundred thousand distinct CDR3 sequences, with roughly 9% found just once. Sample: naive T cells sorted from blood. The clonotype originates from a woman in her 50s in good health. The chain links TRBV4-1 to TRBJ1-1, with D uncertain. CDR3 sequence: CASSQGVGMNTEAFF. The CDR3 DNA sequence: TGCGCCAGCAGCCAAGGTGTTGGTATGAACACTGAAGCTTTCTTT.